One and the same sample provided the 22 T cell receptor beta chains below, sequenced in a study of cytomegalovirus exposure and HLA in healthy donors. 60 Vbeta and 13 Jbeta primers were used in PCR. Assay used: immunoSEQ multiplex PCR; TCRdb lists only in-frame clones, some missing. The table includes almost 95,000 clones, roughly 71% detected once. The sequenced sample was PBMCs. The receptors were sampled from a man aged 50 or older in good health and CMV-seronegative.

The chain recombines TRBV2 with TRBJ1-2, with 7 positions matching TRBD1. In germline, CDR1 is SNHLY, CDR2 FYNNEI. Trimming at V came to 7 bases and at J to 4 bases, leaving 3 bases not matched to a gene. The CDR3 is 12 residues long. The CDR3 is CASTRGSYGYTF. DNA of the CDR3: TGTGCCAGCACCAGGGGGAGCTATGGCTACACCTTC.

The chain links TRBV14 to TRBJ1-6, with unresolved D. V lost 4 bases and J lost 9, with 10 bases in between. CDR1 is SGHDN, CDR2 FVKESK, per germline. The CDR3 spans 13 residues. The CDR3 DNA follows: TGTGCCAGCAGCCCCAGGCTTCGTTCACCCCTCCACTTT. Translating gives CASSPRLRSPLHF.

This clone showed up just once. V and J are TRBV5-1 and TRBJ1-3; D unresolved. The CDR3 extends over 13 amino acids. CDR1 is SGHRS and CDR2 is YFSETQ in the germline V gene. Trimming cost V 4 bases and J 3 bases, with 8 bases left between them. CDR3 amino acids: CASSNQDGNTIYF. DNA of the CDR3: TGCGCCAGCAGCAACCAGGATGGAAACACCATATATTTT.

The V call is TRBV6-5, the J call TRBJ2-1; TRBD1 is a possible D gene (5 bases). Trimming cost V 2 bases and J 9 bases, with 11 bases left between them. The CDR3 has 13 amino acids. Germline values: CDR1 MNHEY, CDR2 SVGAGI. CDR3 coding DNA: TGTGCCAGCAGTTACAGAGCGCAGGGTGAGCAGTTCTTC. As protein: CASSYRAQGEQFF.

The chain recombines TRBV4-3 with TRBJ2-3; TRBD2 matches at 7 bases. CDR1 is LGHNA, CDR2 YSLEER, per germline. V shed 2 bases, J shed 0 bases, and the junction held 2 bases outside the gene matches. The CDR3 consists of 15 residues. The chain's CDR3 is CASSQSGTSTDTQYF. The CDR3 DNA follows: TGCGCCAGCAGCCAAAGCGGGACTAGCACAGATACGCAGTATTTT.

This clone was detected a few times. This rearrangement joins TRBV2 to TRBJ2-3, with D maybe TRBD2 (6 bases). Between the trimmed V and J ends, which lost 3 bases and 0 bases, there was a span of 19 bases. This CDR3 region has 18 residues. The germline CDR1 and CDR2 sequences are SNHLY and FYNNEI. CDR3 loop: CASSEVGGGRGSTDTQYF. CDR3 bases: TGTGCCAGCAGTGAGGTGGGAGGAGGACGGGGAAGCACAGATACGCAGTATTTT.

The J gene is TRBJ2-5, the V gene TRBV5-1, with D possibly TRBD1 on 5 matching bases. Germline V lookup: CDR1 SGHRS, CDR2 YFSETQ. There are 12 residues in the CDR3. Trimming took off 4 bases at V and 1 base at J, with 5 bases between the two ends. The CDR3 DNA reads as TGCGCCAGCAGCCAGGGCCAAGAGACCCAGTACTTC. This encodes CASSQGQETQYF.

This sequence joins TRBV5-1 and TRBJ2-2; 10 bases match TRBD1. V lost 3 bases, J lost 3 bases, and 11 bases stayed unmatched. Germline CDR1 and CDR2: SGHRS and YFSETQ. CDR3 size: 18 residues. In DNA form, the CDR3 reads TGCGCCAGCAGCTCTGGGACAGGGGTGTTCTTGGACACCGGGGAGCTGTTTTTT. Protein product: CASSSGTGVFLDTGELFF.

V usage is TRBV4-1 and J usage is TRBJ2-1, with 8 nucleotides matching TRBD2. Germline V gene sequence: CDR1 MGHRA, CDR2 YSYEKL. The CDR3 consists of 16 residues. V was clipped by 2 bases and J by 4 bases; unmatched bases: 7. CDR3 sequence reads: CASSQLAGGEYNEQFF. The CDR3 DNA follows: TGCGCCAGCAGCCAACTGGCGGGAGGCGAATACAATGAGCAGTTCTTC.

The gene calls are TRBV10-3 and TRBJ1-3; a weak D match, TRBD1 (5 bases). Germline assignment: CDR1 ENHRY and CDR2 SYGVKD. With 0 bases removed from V and 0 bases from J, the gap between germline ends came to 9 bases. CDR3 length: 16 residues. CDR3 sequence reads: CAISESMGGSGNTIYF. Written as DNA, the CDR3 is TGTGCCATCAGTGAGTCGATGGGGGGCTCTGGAAACACCATATATTTT.

The gene calls are TRBV6-5 and TRBJ2-7; a weak D match, TRBD1 (6 bases). V was shortened by 6 bases and J by 3 bases, with 15 bases between the two germline ends. Germline V gene lookup returns CDR1 MNHEY and CDR2 SVGAGI. The CDR3 has 14 amino acids. This CDR3 reads CASSSGHILYEQYF. The CDR3 nucleotides read TGTGCCAGCAGCTCGGGACACATACTCTACGAGCAGTACTTC.

J is TRBJ2-3 and V is TRBV4-3, with 9 bases identical to TRBD2. Germline trimming cut 3 bases from V and 5 bases from J; bases unmatched to any gene: 6. This CDR3 spans 15 amino acids. The germline CDR1 and CDR2 sequences are LGHNA and YSLEER. Written as DNA, the CDR3 is TGCGCCAGCAGCCATTTAGCGGGAGCGGGAGATACGCAGTATTTT. Its protein is CASSHLAGAGDTQYF.

The rearrangement joins TRBV5-1 to TRBJ2-2, with TRBD2 identical over 7 bases. Trimming cost V 3 bases and J 1 base; bases outside gene matches: 6. Per germline, CDR1 SGHRS and CDR2 YFSETQ. The CDR3 has 16 residues. As DNA, the CDR3 is TGCGCCAGCAGCTCGACGACTAGCCTGAACACCGGGGAGCTGTTTTTT. Encoded protein: CASSSTTSLNTGELFF.

The DNA of the CDR3 is TGTGCCAGCAGTCTGACCGGGACTAGCGTACACAATGAGCAGTTCTTC. Translated, it gives CASSLTGTSVHNEQFF. The V call is TRBV28, the J call TRBJ2-1; 10 positions match TRBD2. The germline V gene has CDR1 MDHEN and CDR2 SYDVKM. The CDR3 has 16 amino acids. Trimming at V came to 5 bases and at J to 5 bases, leaving 9 bases not matched to a gene.

This clone was found a few times. The genes are TRBV29-1 and TRBJ2-1; 8 bases are a match to TRBD1. The CDR3 runs to 13 residues. The V and J ends lost 2 bases and 12 bases, in that order; junction bases with no gene match: 9. The germline V gene has CDR1 SQVTM and CDR2 ANQGSEA. CDR3 sequence reads: CSVESSTGERQFF. The CDR3 DNA is TGCAGCGTTGAATCCTCGACAGGGGAGCGGCAGTTCTTC.

This clone was observed a handful of times. The genes are TRBV2 and TRBJ1-2, with 7 bases fitting TRBD1. This CDR3 region has 13 residues. Germline V gene sequence: CDR1 SNHLY, CDR2 FYNNEI. The V segment lost 7 bases and the J segment 6 bases; nucleotides outside the gene matches: 8. CDR3 DNA sequence: TGTGCCAGCACCCTAGGCAGGGGGAATGGCTACACCTTC. Protein sequence: CASTLGRGNGYTF. Full variable domain (remainder filled in from reference TRBV2 and TRBJ1-2): EPEVTQTPSHQVTQMGQEVILRCVPISNHLYFYWYRQILGQKVEFLVSFYNNEISEKSEIFDDQFSVERPDGSNFTLKIRSTKLEDSAMYFCASTLGRGNGYTFGSGTRLTVV.

In DNA, the CDR3 is TGCAGCGTTGTGCCAGGGCCGGGCAATGAGCAGTTCTTC. Translation: CSVVPGPGNEQFF. The V call is TRBV29-1, the J call TRBJ2-1; tentatively, D is TRBD1 (5 bases). The CDR3 is made up of 13 amino acids. Germline lookup yields CDR1 SQVTM and CDR2 ANQGSEA. V was pared by 4 bases and J by 6 bases, with 13 bases between.

The chain recombines TRBV7-9 with TRBJ2-7; 11 nucleotides agree with TRBD2. Trimming at V came to 2 bases and at J to 7 bases, leaving 7 bases not matched to a gene. Per the germline V gene, CDR1 is SEHNR and CDR2 is FQNEAQ (reference sequence). The CDR3 runs to 15 residues. The CDR3 DNA reads TGTGCCAGCAGCTTAATAGCGGGAGGGCTCGGTGAGCAGTACGTC. Protein: CASSLIAGGLGEQYV.

In DNA, the CDR3 is TGTGCCAGCCAGGTATACACAGATACGCAGTATTTT. Translated: CASQVYTDTQYF. The rearrangement links TRBV7-9 to TRBJ2-3; D is unclear. The V and J ends lost 8 bases and 2 bases respectively, with 8 bases between them. Germline V gene data show CDR1 as SEHNR and CDR2 as FQNEAQ (reference sequence). This CDR3 region has 12 residues.

The chain joins TRBV7-2 to TRBJ1-5; D is unclear. V gave up 5 bases and J gave up 0 bases, with 14 bases separating them. This CDR3 comprises 16 residues. Germline CDR1 is SGHTA and CDR2 is FQGNSA. The CDR3 DNA sequence: TGTGCCAGCAGCCCGAGGGTAGGGTATAGCAATCAGCCCCAGCATTTT. It is translated as CASSPRVGYSNQPQHF. Full variable domain (remainder filled in from reference TRBV7-2 and TRBJ1-5): GAGVSQSPSNKVTEKGKDVELRCDPISGHTALYWYRQSLGQGLEFLIYFQGNSAPDKSGLPSDRFSAERTGGSVSTLTIQRTQQEDSAVYLCASSPRVGYSNQPQHFGDGTRLSIL.

The chain uses TRBV5-4 and TRBJ1-1, with 8 bases that match TRBD1. J gave up 6 bases and V 4 bases, and 11 bases lay outside the gene matches. This CDR3 contains 15 residues. CDR1 and CDR2 from the germline V gene are SGHNT and YYREEE (reference sequence). The DNA of the CDR3 is TGTGCCAGCAGCACCGCAGGGGGCTCGGGGTCTGAAGCTTTCTTT. Amino acid sequence: CASSTAGGSGSEAFF.

This chain joins TRBV9 and TRBJ2-1; 11 positions match TRBD1. The V and J ends lost 4 bases and 8 bases, in that order; junction bases with no gene match: 8. CDR1 is SGDLS, CDR2 YYNGEE, per germline. The CDR3 is made up of 15 amino acids. DNA for the CDR3: TGTGCCAGCAGCACTCGCCCGGGACAGGGGGATGAGCAGTTCTTC. Encoded protein: CASSTRPGQGDEQFF.